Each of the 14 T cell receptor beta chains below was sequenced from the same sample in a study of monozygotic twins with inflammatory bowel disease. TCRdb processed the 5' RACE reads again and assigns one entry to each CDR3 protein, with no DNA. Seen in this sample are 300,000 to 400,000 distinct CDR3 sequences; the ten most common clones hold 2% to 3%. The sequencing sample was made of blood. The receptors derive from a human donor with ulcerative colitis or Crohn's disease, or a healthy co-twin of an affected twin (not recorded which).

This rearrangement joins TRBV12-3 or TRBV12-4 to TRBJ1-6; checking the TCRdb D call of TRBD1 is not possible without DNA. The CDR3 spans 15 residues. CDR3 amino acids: CASSPQDISHSPLHF.

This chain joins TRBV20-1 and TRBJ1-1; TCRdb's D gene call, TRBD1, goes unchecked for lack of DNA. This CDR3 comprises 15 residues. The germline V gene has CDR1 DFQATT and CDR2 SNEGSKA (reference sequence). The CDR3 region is CSAKLTGGLNTEAFF.

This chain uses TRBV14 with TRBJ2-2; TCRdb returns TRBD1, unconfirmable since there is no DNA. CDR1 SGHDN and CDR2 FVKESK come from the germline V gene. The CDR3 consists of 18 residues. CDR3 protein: CASSQEFRWGRKTGELFF.

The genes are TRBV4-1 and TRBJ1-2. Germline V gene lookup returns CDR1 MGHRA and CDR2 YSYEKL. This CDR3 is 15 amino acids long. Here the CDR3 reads CASSRSAGPNYGYTF.

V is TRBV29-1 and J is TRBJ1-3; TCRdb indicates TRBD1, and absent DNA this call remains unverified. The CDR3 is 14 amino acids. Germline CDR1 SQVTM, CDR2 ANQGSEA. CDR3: CSVVIGTTGNTIYF.

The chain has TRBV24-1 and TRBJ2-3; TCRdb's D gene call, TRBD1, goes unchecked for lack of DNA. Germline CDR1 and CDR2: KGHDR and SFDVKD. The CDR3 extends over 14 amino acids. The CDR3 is CATMTGHSTDTQYF.

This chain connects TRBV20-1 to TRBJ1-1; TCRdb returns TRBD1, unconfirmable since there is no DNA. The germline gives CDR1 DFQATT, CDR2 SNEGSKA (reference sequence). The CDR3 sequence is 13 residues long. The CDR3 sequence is CSATWAGNTEAFF.

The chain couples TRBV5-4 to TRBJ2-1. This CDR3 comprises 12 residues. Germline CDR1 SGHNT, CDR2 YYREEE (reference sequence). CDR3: CASSLLTNEQFF.

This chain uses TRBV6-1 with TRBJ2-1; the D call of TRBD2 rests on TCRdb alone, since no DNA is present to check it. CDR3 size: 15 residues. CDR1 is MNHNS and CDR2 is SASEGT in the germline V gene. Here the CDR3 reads CASSEERGGYNEQFF.

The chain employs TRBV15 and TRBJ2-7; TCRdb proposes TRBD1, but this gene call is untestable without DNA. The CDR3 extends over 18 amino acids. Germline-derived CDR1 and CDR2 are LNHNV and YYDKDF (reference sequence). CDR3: CATSRDGGLDRTRYEQYF. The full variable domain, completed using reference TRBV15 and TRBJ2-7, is DAMVIQNPRYQVTQFGKPVTLSCSQTLNHNVMYWYQQKSSQAPKLLFHYYDKDFNNEADTPDNFQSRRPNTSFCFLDIRSPGLGDTAMYLCATSRDGGLDRTRYEQYFGPGTRLTVT.

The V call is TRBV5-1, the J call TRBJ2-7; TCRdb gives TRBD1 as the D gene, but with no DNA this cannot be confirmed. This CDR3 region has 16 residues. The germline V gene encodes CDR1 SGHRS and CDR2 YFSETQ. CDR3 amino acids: CASSLGPAQRTYEQYF.

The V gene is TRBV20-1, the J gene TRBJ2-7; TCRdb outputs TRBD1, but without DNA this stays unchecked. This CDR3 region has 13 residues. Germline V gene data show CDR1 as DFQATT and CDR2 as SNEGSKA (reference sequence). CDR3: CSAPGTVPYEQYF.

The CDR3 region is CASSLASSGRHLHEQYF. The chain carries TRBV5-5 and TRBJ2-7; TCRdb names TRBD2, which stays unverified in the absence of DNA. The CDR3 runs 17 residues. Germline-derived CDR1 and CDR2 are SGHKS and YYEKEE (reference sequence).

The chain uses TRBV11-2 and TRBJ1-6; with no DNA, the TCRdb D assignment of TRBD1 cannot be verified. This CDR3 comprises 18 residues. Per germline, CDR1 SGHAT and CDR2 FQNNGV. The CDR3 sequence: CASSLGPMTGVVPAPLHF.